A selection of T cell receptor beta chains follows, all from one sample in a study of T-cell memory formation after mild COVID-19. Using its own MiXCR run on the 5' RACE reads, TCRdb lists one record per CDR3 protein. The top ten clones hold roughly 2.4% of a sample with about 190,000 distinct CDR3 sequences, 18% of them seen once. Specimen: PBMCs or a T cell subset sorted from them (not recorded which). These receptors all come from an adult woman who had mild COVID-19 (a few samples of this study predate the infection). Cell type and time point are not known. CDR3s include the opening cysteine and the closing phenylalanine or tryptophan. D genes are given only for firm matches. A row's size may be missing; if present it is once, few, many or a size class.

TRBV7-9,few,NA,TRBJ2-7,TGTGCCAGCAGCTTAGCGCTTAGGAGTTCCTACGAGCAGTACTTC,CASSLALRSSYEQYF
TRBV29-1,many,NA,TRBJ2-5,TGCAGCGTTGTTGGGGGATCCAAAGAGACCCAGTACTTC,CSVVGGSKETQYF
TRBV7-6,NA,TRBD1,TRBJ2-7,TGTGCCAGCAGCTTGCAGGGGGTAGTAGACGAGCAGTACTTC,CASSLQGVVDEQYF
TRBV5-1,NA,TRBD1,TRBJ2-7,TGCGCCAGCAGCCCCAGGGGGCAGGGACCGTCCGAGCAGTACTTC,CASSPRGQGPSEQYF
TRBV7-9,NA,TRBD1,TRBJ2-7,TGTGCCAGCAGCAAGAGGACAGGGGGGTGGTACGAGCAGTACTTC,CASSKRTGGWYEQYF
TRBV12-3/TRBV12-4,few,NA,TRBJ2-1,TGTGCCAGCAGTTCCCAGGGGAGAGGCAATGAGCAGTTCTTC,CASSSQGRGNEQFF
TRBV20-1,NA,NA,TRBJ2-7,TGCAGTGCTCCCCCCAACAGGGTGGGTGAGCAGTACTTC,CSAPPNRVGEQYF
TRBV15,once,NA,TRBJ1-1,TGTGCCACAAGGTTAACGGTGAACACTGAAGCTTTCTTT,CATRLTVNTEAFF
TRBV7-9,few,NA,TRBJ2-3,TGTGCCAGCAGCTTGACTCCTTTGGGGGGCGCTAGCACAGATACGCAGTATTTT,CASSLTPLGGASTDTQYF
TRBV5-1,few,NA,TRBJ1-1,TGCGCCAGCAGCCTCTTTTCGGACAGCCTGAGGGCTGAAGCTTTCTTT,CASSLFSDSLRAEAFF
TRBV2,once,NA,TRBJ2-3,TGTGCCAGCAACCTCTTCACAGATACGCAGTATTTT,CASNLFTDTQYF
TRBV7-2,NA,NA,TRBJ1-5,TGTGCCAGCAGCTTTGTGGGGGTTAACAATCAGCCCCAGCATTTT,CASSFVGVNNQPQHF
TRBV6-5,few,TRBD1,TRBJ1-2,TGTGCCAGCAGTTACTCCGGACAGGGTGTTAAACATGGCTACACCTTC,CASSYSGQGVKHGYTF
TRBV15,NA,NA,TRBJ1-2,TGTGCCACCAGCAGAGATATGCCGGGGAGTTATGGCTACACCTTC,CATSRDMPGSYGYTF
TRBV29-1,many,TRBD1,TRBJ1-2,TGCAGCGCCGGGGGACAGGGTAGCTTGGACTATGGCTACACCTTC,CSAGGQGSLDYGYTF
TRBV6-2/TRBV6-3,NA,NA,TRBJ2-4,TGTGCCAGCAGTAACAGGGACCACATTCAGTACTTC,CASSNRDHIQYF
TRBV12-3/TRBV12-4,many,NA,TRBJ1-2,TGTGCCAGCAGTAAAAGGGATGGCTACACCTTC,CASSKRDGYTF
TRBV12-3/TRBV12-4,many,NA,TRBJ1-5,TGTGCCAGCAGTTTCGCCGTCGGAGGGGTTCAGCCCCAGCATTTT,CASSFAVGGVQPQHF
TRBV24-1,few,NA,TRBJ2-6,TGTGCCACCAGTCCCATCGGAGCGGGTTCTGGGGCCAACGTCCTGACTTTC,CATSPIGAGSGANVLTF
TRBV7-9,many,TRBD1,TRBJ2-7,TGTGCCAGCAGCTTAGGGACAGGGACCTATGCCTACGAGCAGTACTTC,CASSLGTGTYAYEQYF
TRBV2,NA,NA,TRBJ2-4,TGTGCCAGCCAGCTTTCCCCGGGAAACATTCAGTACTTC,CASQLSPGNIQYF
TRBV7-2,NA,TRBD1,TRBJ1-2,TGTGCCAGCAGCCGATCCGGGACAGGGGGCGGAGGGGGCTATGGCTACACCTTC,CASSRSGTGGGGGYGYTF
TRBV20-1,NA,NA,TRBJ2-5,TGCAGTGCTAAACAGGATCTGGAGACCCAGTACTTC,CSAKQDLETQYF
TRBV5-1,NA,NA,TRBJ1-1,TGCGCCAGCAGCTTGGTTATCGGCAGCATGAACACTGAAGCTTTCTTT,CASSLVIGSMNTEAFF
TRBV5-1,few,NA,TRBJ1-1,TGCGCCAGCAGCCTGGGGACCATCATGAACACTGAAGCTTTCTTT,CASSLGTIMNTEAFF
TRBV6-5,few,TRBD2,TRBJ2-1,TGTGCCAGCAGTTACCGGACTAGCGCGATAAATGAGCAGTTCTTC,CASSYRTSAINEQFF
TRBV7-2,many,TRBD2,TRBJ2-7,TGTGCCAGCAGCTTAGACTTAGCGGGAGGGCTCGAGCAGTACTTC,CASSLDLAGGLEQYF
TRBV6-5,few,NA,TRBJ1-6,TGTGCCAGCAGCCTAGAAGTGAGTTCACCCCTCCACTTT,CASSLEVSSPLHF
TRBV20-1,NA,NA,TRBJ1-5,TGCAGTGCTACCCCATGGCACACAGCGAGTCCAGGATCCCGTAGCAATCAGCCCCAGCATTTT,CSATPWHTASPGSRSNQPQHF
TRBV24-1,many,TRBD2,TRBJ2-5,TGTGCCACCAGTGCCGGGACTAGCGGGGGTTTTGAGACCCAGTACTTC,CATSAGTSGGFETQYF
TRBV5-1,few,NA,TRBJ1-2,TGCGCCAGCAGCTTAGACGGTTGGACAGACAACTATGGCTACACCTTC,CASSLDGWTDNYGYTF
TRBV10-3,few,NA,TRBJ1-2,TGTGCCATCAGTGATCCGGGGTATGGCTACACCTTC,CAISDPGYGYTF
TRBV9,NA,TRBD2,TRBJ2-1,TGTGCCAGCAGCGGAGATAGCGGGGGGCCTTACAATGAGCAGTTCTTC,CASSGDSGGPYNEQFF
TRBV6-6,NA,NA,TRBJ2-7,TGTGCCAGCAGTTACTCCCTATCGGAAGGGAACCACTACGAGCAGTACTTC,CASSYSLSEGNHYEQYF
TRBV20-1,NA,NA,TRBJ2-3,TGCAGTGCAACTGGGACTAGCACAGATACGCAGTATTTT,CSATGTSTDTQYF
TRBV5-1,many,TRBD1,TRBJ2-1,TGCGCCAGCAGCTTGCGGACAGGGAGTCGAAGGTACAATGAGCAGTTCTTC,CASSLRTGSRRYNEQFF
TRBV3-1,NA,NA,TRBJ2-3,TGTGCCAGCAGCCAAGAGTCGCTAGCGTTGGGGAGGCAGTATTTT,CASSQESLALGRQYF